The rows below give T cell receptor beta chains drawn from one sample of a study of CD8 T cells in Susac syndrome. Each CDR3 protein gets one entry after TCRdb re-called the immunoSEQ multiplex PCR reads with MiXCR. The sample includes around 300,000 distinct CDR3 sequences, 89% of them seen just once. The sequencing sample was made of CD8+ T cells from PBMCs. These receptors all stem from a human donor with multiple sclerosis. The CDR3 runs from the conserved cysteine through the conserved F or W. D genes are given only for firm matches. The size of a clone is reported for some rows only, either as once, few or many, or as a class for expanded clones.

CDR3 DNA | CDR3 protein | J gene | V gene | D gene | clone size
TGTGCCAGCAGTGGGGGTTCCAACTATGGCTACACCTTC | CASSGGSNYGYTF | TRBJ1-2 | TRBV27 | . | .
TGTGCCAGCAGCTCAGGACTGAGCAACACCATATATTTT | CASSSGLSNTIYF | TRBJ1-3 | TRBV13 | . | .
TGTGCCAGCAGTTACGGGAACCCCTCCTACAATGAGCAGTTCTTC | CASSYGNPSYNEQFF | TRBJ2-1 | TRBV6-5 | . | once
TGCGCCAGCAGCCAAGATCGGTCAGGGTACGAGCAGTACTTC | CASSQDRSGYEQYF | TRBJ2-7 | TRBV4-1 | . | .
TGTGCCAGCAAACCAGGGGGGGCGCGAAATGAGCAGTTCTTC | CASKPGGARNEQFF | TRBJ2-1 | TRBV6-5 | . | .
TGTGCCAGCAAAGGACAGGGGACGAACACCGGGGAGCTGTTTTTT | CASKGQGTNTGELFF | TRBJ2-2 | TRBV2 | TRBD1 | .
TGTGCCAGCAGTTTTCTCGACGCGGTGGGGACCGGGGAGCTGTTTTTT | CASSFLDAVGTGELFF | TRBJ2-2 | TRBV27 | . | .
TGTGCCAGCAGTTTTATCAGCGGGGGTGACTCCTACAATGAGCAGTTCTTC | CASSFISGGDSYNEQFF | TRBJ2-1 | TRBV27 | TRBD2 | .
TGCGCCAGCAGCGGCGACCAAGCTAGCACAGATACGCAGTATTTT | CASSGDQASTDTQYF | TRBJ2-3 | TRBV4-3 | . | .
TGCAGCGTTGAAGAACCAGCGGGGACCTCCTACGAGCAGTACTTC | CSVEEPAGTSYEQYF | TRBJ2-7 | TRBV29-1 | TRBD2 | .
TGTGCCTGGTCCCGAGCGGGAACGAAAGGGATCGATGGCTACACCTTC | CAWSRAGTKGIDGYTF | TRBJ1-2 | TRBV30 | . | .
TGCGCCAGCAGCCAAGATCCTAGGGATACGCAGTATTTT | CASSQDPRDTQYF | TRBJ2-3 | TRBV4-3 | . | .
TGTGCCAGCCAGGTAGCGGGAGGCCAAAACAATGAGCAGTTCTTC | CASQVAGGQNNEQFF | TRBJ2-1 | TRBV19 | TRBD2 | .
TGTGCCAGCAGTTCAGGACTATTCTCCTACGAGCAGTACTTC | CASSSGLFSYEQYF | TRBJ2-7 | TRBV6-5 | . | .
TGTGCCAGCAGTATAACTGACAGGGCCTACGAGCAGTACTTC | CASSITDRAYEQYF | TRBJ2-7 | TRBV12-3/TRBV12-4 | TRBD1 | .
TGTGCCACCAGGGTTACCGGGGAGCTGTTTTTT | CATRVTGELFF | TRBJ2-2 | TRBV15 | . | .
TGTGCCAGCAGCCCACCGGGGGCAGGGGAGTACGAGCAGTACTTC | CASSPPGAGEYEQYF | TRBJ2-7 | TRBV11-1 | . | .
TGCGCCAGCCGGACAGATTACAATGAGCAGTTCTTC | CASRTDYNEQFF | TRBJ2-1 | TRBV10-2 | . | .
TGTGCCAGCACCTTGACTCTCCACGAATCCGGTGGCTACACCTTC | CASTLTLHESGGYTF | TRBJ1-2 | TRBV12-3/TRBV12-4 | . | .
TGTGCCAGCAGCTCCGTGGAGCGGGAGGGCCGCACCTACGAGCAGTACTTC | CASSSVEREGRTYEQYF | TRBJ2-7 | TRBV5-4 | TRBD2 | .
TGTGCCAGCAGTCCCAAGGGGTACACTGAAGCTTTCTTT | CASSPKGYTEAFF | TRBJ1-1 | TRBV28 | . | .
TGCAGTGCTACCGATACGCAGTATTTT | CSATDTQYF | TRBJ2-3 | TRBV20-1 | . | .
TGTGCCACCAGCAGAGAGACTAGCGGGAGTAATGAGCAGTTCTTC | CATSRETSGSNEQFF | TRBJ2-1 | TRBV15 | TRBD2 | .
TGTGCCAGCAGCTCCCCGCATATAGGGGACCCTCTCGAGCAGTACTTC | CASSSPHIGDPLEQYF | TRBJ2-7 | TRBV7-9 | . | .
TGCAGCGCCTCGGGACCCTACACCGGGGAGCTGTTTTTT | CSASGPYTGELFF | TRBJ2-2 | TRBV29-1 | . | .
TGTGCCAGCAGCAAAGGGCCCGACAGGGTAAAGAACTCTGGGGCCAACGTCCTGACTTTC | CASSKGPDRVKNSGANVLTF | TRBJ2-6 | TRBV21-1 | . | .
TGTGCCAGCAGTCAGAACGTAGCGGGAGTAAACACCGGGGAGCTGTTTTTT | CASSQNVAGVNTGELFF | TRBJ2-2 | TRBV3-1 | TRBD2 | .
TGCAGTGCTAGAGATTATGGGGGGTACCAAGAGACCCAGTACTTC | CSARDYGGYQETQYF | TRBJ2-5 | TRBV20-1 | . | .
TGTGCCAGCAGTTACTTTGGACTAGCTCCGTCCTACAATGAGCAGTTCTTC | CASSYFGLAPSYNEQFF | TRBJ2-1 | TRBV6-2/TRBV6-3 | TRBD2 | .
TGTGCCACCAGTGATCCTCCGACTAGCGGGGGGTACAATGAGCAGTTCTTC | CATSDPPTSGGYNEQFF | TRBJ2-1 | TRBV24-1 | TRBD2 | few
TGCGCCAGCAGCCCGGACGATTCCTTTGATGGCTACACCTTC | CASSPDDSFDGYTF | TRBJ1-2 | TRBV5-1 | . | .
TGTGCCAGCAGCTCTCTCGGGGGCGGGGATTACACCGGGGAGCTGTTTTTT | CASSSLGGGDYTGELFF | TRBJ2-2 | TRBV7-3 | . | .
TGCAGCGTTGAAGTGACAGCTGCCTACGAGCAGTACTTC | CSVEVTAAYEQYF | TRBJ2-7 | TRBV29-1 | . | .
TGTGCCACCAGTGAGGACAGGGGACTCGGGACCCAGTACTTC | CATSEDRGLGTQYF | TRBJ2-5 | TRBV24-1 | TRBD1 | .
TGTGCCAGTGGGTCAGGGGGGCCCGTCTCCTACAATGAGCAGTTCTTC | CASGSGGPVSYNEQFF | TRBJ2-1 | TRBV19 | . | .
TGTGCCAGCAGCGTAGGCGGGGGGGATTACAATGAGCAGTTCTTC | CASSVGGGDYNEQFF | TRBJ2-1 | TRBV9 | TRBD2 | .
TGCAGTGCTCTTACAGGGATGGGCGGGGAGCTGTTTTTT | CSALTGMGGELFF | TRBJ2-2 | TRBV20-1 | . | .
TGCGCCAGCAGCTTGGAGGGTACAGCGTCACGCTACGAGCAGTACTTC | CASSLEGTASRYEQYF | TRBJ2-7 | TRBV5-1 | . | .
TGTGCCAGTAGTATAGTTCAGGGCTCAAGTGAAGCTTTCTTT | CASSIVQGSSEAFF | TRBJ1-1 | TRBV19 | . | .
TGTGCCAGCAGGAGTAGCGGGAACCCCCAAGAGACCCAGTACTTC | CASRSSGNPQETQYF | TRBJ2-5 | TRBV27 | TRBD2 | once
TGTGCCAGCAGTTATGGTGGGAGTTTGAACACTGAAGCTTTCTTT | CASSYGGSLNTEAFF | TRBJ1-1 | TRBV6-2/TRBV6-3 | . | .
TGCAGCGTTGAAAACGGAAACACAGATACGCAGTATTTT | CSVENGNTDTQYF | TRBJ2-3 | TRBV29-1 | . | .
TGTGCCTGGAGTTTGGGGACAGGGGGCTTGGACTATGGCTACACCTTC | CAWSLGTGGLDYGYTF | TRBJ1-2 | TRBV30 | TRBD1 | .
TGCAGTGCTATAGAAAGGCAGGGGAGCGAAAAACTGTTTTTT | CSAIERQGSEKLFF | TRBJ1-4 | TRBV20-1 | . | once
TGTGCCAGCAGTCCCTGGAGTGCCGGGGAGCTGTTTTTT | CASSPWSAGELFF | TRBJ2-2 | TRBV28 | . | .
TGTGCCATCAACGAACCGGGACAGGGTGACGAGCAGTACTTC | CAINEPGQGDEQYF | TRBJ2-7 | TRBV10-3 | TRBD1 | .
TGTGCCAGCAGCCCAAGGGGCGACAGGGGTGAGCCTGAAGCTTTCTTT | CASSPRGDRGEPEAFF | TRBJ1-1 | TRBV7-2 | TRBD1 | .
TGCAGTGCGCCCCGTGGGCCGATGGACTCGGGCTATGGCTACACCTTC | CSAPRGPMDSGYGYTF | TRBJ1-2 | TRBV20-1 | . | .
TGTGCCTGGAGGATAGGGGGAGGGGTCAATGAGCAGTTCTTC | CAWRIGGGVNEQFF | TRBJ2-1 | TRBV30 | . | .
TGCAGTGCTAGAAACGCCTACAATGAGCAGTTCTTC | CSARNAYNEQFF | TRBJ2-1 | TRBV20-1 | . | .
TGTGCCAGCTCACCACTCCCGGTAACCGAGATAGTCGCTGAAGCTTTCTTT | CASSPLPVTEIVAEAFF | TRBJ1-1 | TRBV18 | . | once
TGTGCCACCTCCGACACTCCATCGGGCAATGAGCAGTTCTTC | CATSDTPSGNEQFF | TRBJ2-1 | TRBV27 | . | .
TGCAGTGTTTGGAGGGAAGAATACAATGAGCAGTTCTTC | CSVWREEYNEQFF | TRBJ2-1 | TRBV20-1 | . | once
TGTGCCAAAGGGAACTGGGACGGGGAGCTGTTTTTT | CAKGNWDGELFF | TRBJ2-2 | TRBV30 | . | .
TGTGCCACCAGCAGGGGGACAGGGGGAATATACGAGCAGTACTTC | CATSRGTGGIYEQYF | TRBJ2-7 | TRBV15 | TRBD1 | .